This record looks at one T cell receptor (beta chain) sequence and its context. With 6 bases clipped from V and 4 bases from J, the junction kept 14 bases outside the gene matches. The CDR3 spans 16 residues. From germline, CDR1 is MNHNS and CDR2 SASEGT. MiXCR, run by TCRdb on the RT-PCR reads, gives a single entry per CDR3 protein. Here the sample spans about 150,000 distinct CDR3 sequences, about 40% being singletons. The data stem from a study of patients and donors after allogeneic stem cell transplantation. This chain uses TRBV6-1 with TRBJ2-7; 8 bases line up with TRBD2. The sample was blood, either unsorted or a sorted T cell fraction (not recorded which). The sequence came from a human donor who was either an allogeneic HSCT recipient or a stem cell or donor lymphocyte infusion donor (not recorded which). It is not recorded whose cells these are; they may come from a transplant donor. The CDR3 protein is CASRSPSGGASYEQYF. Written as DNA, the CDR3 is TGTGCCAGCAGGAGTCCGAGCGGGGGCGCCTCGTACGAGCAGTACTTC.